The 27 T cell receptor beta chains below all came from one sample that was sequenced in a study of blood T cells in healthy people across ages (dated by TCRdb to 2014 to 2015). Library preparation employed 5' RACE. Data came from an Illumina HiSeq 2500. A second PCR of about 7 to 12 cycles was run with a J-beta primer mix and a sample-barcoded 5' primer. TCRdb reprocessed the public reads (quality trimming at Q25 with fastp, clone calling with MiXCR) and kept in-frame beta chains. Rows are combined by CDR3 protein, so each entry shows the most common genes and DNA. Across this sample there are about 720,000 distinct CDR3 sequences, with 22% seen only once. The leading ten clones occupy under 25% of the sample. What was sequenced was blood. The receptor set was obtained from a man aged 65 to 85 in good health.

V and J are TRBV6-4 and TRBJ1-2; 7 positions match TRBD1. CDR3 size: 13 residues. Germline V CDR1 and CDR2: MRHNA, SNTAGT. The V and J ends lost 6 bases and 8 bases, in that order; junction bases with no gene match: 9. This CDR3 is CASRHDREGGYTF. The CDR3 coding sequence is TGTGCCAGCAGACACGACAGGGAGGGGGGCTACACCTTC.

This sequence joins TRBV4-3 and TRBJ2-2; the D gene is possibly TRBD1 (6 bases). The CDR3 runs to 15 residues. Germline V gene sequence: CDR1 LGHNA, CDR2 YSLEER. Between the trimmed V and J ends, which lost 4 bases and 1 base, there was a span of 10 bases. In DNA form, the CDR3 reads TGCGCCAGCAGCCCCGCGGACAGGAACACCGGGGAGCTGTTTTTT. Encoded protein: CASSPADRNTGELFF.

This clonotype has just a few counts. Here the CDR3 reads CASSPQVDRGTTSHSLGYEQYF. As DNA, the CDR3 is TGTGCCAGCAGCCCCCAAGTGGACAGGGGGACGACTAGCCATTCTCTTGGGTACGAGCAGTACTTC. J is TRBJ2-7 and V is TRBV11-2; 10 bases are shared with TRBD1. V lost 5 bases, J lost 4 bases, and 29 bases stayed unmatched. CDR1 is SGHAT and CDR2 is FQNNGV in the germline V gene. CDR3 size: 22 residues.

The rearrangement links TRBV20-1 to TRBJ2-7; TRBD1 might be the D (5 bases). The CDR3 loop spans 16 amino acids. Germline loops: CDR1 DFQATT, CDR2 SNEGSKA (reference sequence). The V and J ends lost 6 bases and 2 bases respectively, with 23 bases between them. The CDR3 DNA reads as TGCAGTGCGCCTCCGGCGTCGTGGGGCTCGACCTACGAGCAGTACTTC. This gives the protein CSAPPASWGSTYEQYF.

Concerning this clonotype: A junction end diverges from the germline sequence, so it may reflect a read error. The V gene is TRBV12-3 or TRBV12-4, the J gene TRBJ2-1, with a tentative D call TRBD2 (6 bases). This CDR3 is built from 12 residues. This CDR3 reads CASRAGTGVGLF. Here the CDR3 DNA reads TGTGCCAGCAGAGCCGGGACGGGGGTAGGACTCTTC.

The chain carries TRBV12-3 or TRBV12-4 and TRBJ2-5, with 11 bases identical to TRBD2. The J call may be faulty, since TRBJ2-7 better matches the DNA end. CDR3 size: 15 residues. The chain's CDR3 is CASSSGLAEDYEQYV. The CDR3 nucleotides are TGTGCCAGCAGCTCGGGACTAGCGGAGGACTACGAGCAGTACGTC.

In DNA, the CDR3 is TGCAGCGTTGAAGCCGGGGACAGGGTGGGATATGGCTACACCTTC. Its translation: CSVEAGDRVGYGYTF. V is TRBV29-1 and J is TRBJ1-2; 9 bases line up with TRBD1. The CDR3 spans 15 residues. V lost 1 base and J lost 5; bases outside the gene matches: 8. Per the germline V gene, CDR1 is SQVTM and CDR2 is ANQGSEA.

This clonotype was recorded at least ten times. The V call is TRBV27, the J call TRBJ1-4; D ambiguous. Germline V gives CDR1 MNHEY, CDR2 SMNVEV (reference sequence). CDR3 length: 13 amino acids. V lost 3 bases and J 7 bases, leaving 9 bases between the germline ends. CDR3 in DNA: TGTGCCAGCAGTTTGGGTGGAGGTGAAAAACTGTTTTTT. It codes for CASSLGGGEKLFF.

V and J are TRBV5-1 and TRBJ1-3; TRBD1 matches 8 bases. The germline V gene encodes CDR1 SGHRS and CDR2 YFSETQ. Trimming removed 5 bases from V and 4 bases from J; junction bases left unmatched: 8. CDR3 length equals 15 residues. In nucleotides, the CDR3 is TGCGCCAGCAGATTTGGACAGGGAGAAGGAAACACCATATATTTT. Translation: CASRFGQGEGNTIYF.

In this sample, this clonotype turned up a few times. The chain couples TRBV20-1 to TRBJ2-1; either TRBD1 or TRBD2 may fit D (6 bases each). Germline V gene lookup returns CDR1 DFQATT and CDR2 SNEGSKA (reference sequence). This CDR3 comprises 15 residues. Trimming shortened V by 5 bases and J by 5 bases, and 19 bases separated the two germline ends. In DNA form, the CDR3 reads TGCAGTGCTCATGCTACCGGGGGCTTGCACAATGAGCAGTTCTTC. Translation: CSAHATGGLHNEQFF.

This chain links TRBV12-3 or TRBV12-4 with TRBJ1-1, with 10 nucleotides matching TRBD1. Trimming removed 7 bases from V and 4 bases from J; junction bases left unmatched: 6. The CDR3 contains 14 residues. For the CDR3, the DNA is TGTGCCAGCACCCAAAGGGACAGGGGCACTGAAGCTTTCTTT. Residues: CASTQRDRGTEAFF.

The chain uses TRBV10-1 and TRBJ2-1; 7 bases are a match to TRBD2. Per the germline V gene, CDR1 is WNHNN and CDR2 is SYGVQD (reference sequence). V shed 3 bases, J shed 7 bases, and the junction held 9 bases outside the gene matches. This CDR3 contains 15 residues. The CDR3: CASSDSRGVPNEQFF. The CDR3 bases are TGCGCCAGCAGTGACTCTCGGGGGGTTCCTAATGAGCAGTTCTTC.

This sequence joins TRBV6-6 and TRBJ1-3; D ambiguous. Trimming took 3 bases from V and 0 from J, leaving 9 bases between them. The CDR3 consists of 15 residues. Germline V lookup: CDR1 MNHNY, CDR2 SVGAGI (reference sequence). CDR3 coding DNA: TGTGCCAGCAGTTATCCCCCGGGCTCTGGAAACACCATATATTTT. This encodes CASSYPPGSGNTIYF.

In its sample, this clonotype was seen a few times. The rearrangement joins TRBV29-1 to TRBJ1-1; 9 bases map to TRBD1. Looked up from germline, CDR1 is SQVTM and CDR2 is ANQGSEA. Germline trimming cut 6 bases from V and 4 bases from J; bases unmatched to any gene: 3. There are 12 residues in the CDR3. In DNA form, the CDR3 reads TGCAGCGTACAGGGGGCGGCCACTGAAGCTTTCTTT. Amino acids: CSVQGAATEAFF. Filled out from reference TRBV29-1 and TRBJ1-1, the complete variable domain reads SAVISQKPSRDICQRGTSLTIQCQVDSQVTMMFWYRQQPGQSLTLIATANQGSEATYESGFVIDKFPISRPNLTFSTLTVSNMSPEDSSIYLCSVQGAATEAFFGQGTRLTVV.

The J gene is TRBJ1-1, the V gene TRBV5-5; D is undetermined. V lost 7 bases, J lost 6 bases, and 25 bases lay in between. The CDR3 contains 16 residues. Germline CDR1 is SGHKS and CDR2 is YYEKEE (reference sequence). CDR3 residues: CASRAALDVSGPEAFF. DNA for the CDR3: TGTGCCAGCCGCGCAGCTCTTGACGTCAGTGGCCCTGAAGCTTTCTTT.

This rearrangement joins TRBV18 to TRBJ2-1; 11 bases are shared with TRBD2. The germline gives CDR1 KGHSH, CDR2 LQKENI. The CDR3 is 15 residues long. V shed 5 bases, J shed 3 bases, and the junction held 3 bases outside the gene matches. CDR3 sequence (DNA): TGTGCCAGCTCAGCAACTAGCGGGGGCTACAATGAGCAGTTCTTC. The encoded protein is CASSATSGGYNEQFF.

This clonotype was found many times. The rearrangement joins TRBV20-1 to TRBJ2-5; no definite D call. Germline V CDR1 and CDR2: DFQATT, SNEGSKA (reference sequence). V lost 6 bases and J 1 base, leaving 12 bases between the germline ends. This CDR3 is built from 13 residues. The CDR3 DNA sequence: TGCAGTGCCATAGTCAAGGCCCAAGAGACCCAGTACTTC. It encodes CSAIVKAQETQYF.

This chain connects TRBV4-2 to TRBJ2-5; TRBD2 agrees at 8 bases. TRBJ2-7 matches the DNA end more closely, so the J call is doubtful. Looked up from germline, CDR1 is LGHNA and CDR2 is YNFKEQ. There are 15 residues in the CDR3. CDR3 coding DNA: TGTGCCAGCAGCCCAGATTTACGGGGGGGCCACGAGCAGTACTTC. This encodes CASSPDLRGGHEQYF.

This clonotype was seen more than once but under ten times. V is TRBV20-1 and J is TRBJ2-4, with 8 bases aligning to TRBD1. The CDR3 is 13 residues long. Losses at the gene ends were 5 bases for V and 5 bases for J; bases not matched to a gene: 5. Germline V gene data show CDR1 as DFQATT and CDR2 as SNEGSKA (reference sequence). The CDR3 coding sequence is TGCAGTGCTTCCCGGACAGGGCAAAACATTCAGTACTTC. It specifies CSASRTGQNIQYF.

The genes are TRBV12-3 or TRBV12-4 and TRBJ2-4; D possibly uses TRBD1 or TRBD2 (5 bases each). The CDR3 totals 14 residues. V was shortened by 6 bases and J by 4 bases, with 13 bases between the two germline ends. CDR3 nucleotides: TGTGCCAGCAGCCTCGGGACCTTGAAAAACATTCAGTACTTC. Its translation: CASSLGTLKNIQYF.

This clonotype has a handful of counts. V gene TRBV5-5 combines with J gene TRBJ2-7, with 7 bases that match TRBD2. CDR3 length equals 16 residues. Germline trimming cut 0 bases from V and 2 bases from J; bases unmatched to any gene: 8. Germline V lookup: CDR1 SGHKS, CDR2 YYEKEE (reference sequence). The CDR3 region has the DNA TGTGCCAGCAGCTTGGTGGTTCTCGGGGGGACCTACGAGCAGTACGTC. It is translated as CASSLVVLGGTYEQYV.

This clonotype was counted only a few times. The chain joins TRBV6-5 to TRBJ1-4; 9 bases line up with TRBD1. After removal of 6 bases from V and 5 bases from J, the junction contained 7 bases not matched to a gene. This CDR3 comprises 15 residues. Germline CDR1 is MNHEY and CDR2 is SVGAGI. The CDR3 spells CASRPPGQGNEKLFF. For the CDR3, the DNA is TGTGCCAGCAGGCCCCCGGGACAGGGAAATGAAAAACTGTTTTTT.

This clonotype was counted only a few times. The chain links TRBV12-3 or TRBV12-4 to TRBJ2-5; D might be TRBD2 (5 bases). V lost 3 bases and J lost 0, with 11 bases in between. The CDR3 runs 15 residues. This chain's CDR3 is CASSFRRSYQETQYF. In nucleotides, the CDR3 is TGTGCCAGCAGTTTTCGGAGGAGCTACCAAGAGACCCAGTACTTC.

The V call is TRBV6-4, the J call TRBJ1-5; 8 bases are shared with TRBD1. The junction had 7 bases not matched to a gene; V was cut back by 3 bases and J by 9 bases. CDR1 and CDR2 from the germline V gene are MRHNA and SNTAGT. This CDR3 has 14 amino acids. This chain's CDR3 is CASSEGQGFGPQHF. CDR3 DNA sequence: TGTGCCAGCAGTGAAGGACAGGGCTTTGGGCCCCAGCATTTT.

The chain joins TRBV24-1 to TRBJ2-1, with a weak D call TRBD1 (5 bases). This CDR3 region has 17 residues. The V gene's germline CDR1 is KGHDR and CDR2 SFDVKD. Trimming shortened V by 6 bases and J by 6 bases, and 23 bases separated the two germline ends. CDR3 in amino acids: CATSSLGSQGKGNEQFF. The CDR3, as DNA: TGTGCCACCAGTTCCTTAGGGTCTCAGGGTAAGGGCAATGAGCAGTTCTTC.

This clonotype has ten or more counts. The CDR3 DNA follows: TGTGCCAGCAGTTACTCTAAAGGTTTCGAGCAGTACGTC. This codes for CASSYSKGFEQYV. The V call is TRBV6-2 or TRBV6-3, the J call TRBJ2-5; D uncertain. TRBJ2-7 explains the end of the DNA better; the J call may be wrong. This CDR3 region has 13 residues. Germline V CDR1 and CDR2: MNHEY, SVGEGT.

This clonotype was counted a few times. J is TRBJ1-2 and V is TRBV28; TRBD1 matches 7 bases. The CDR3 has 14 residues. The germline CDR1 and CDR2 sequences are MDHEN and SYDVKM. V lost 6 bases, J lost 5 bases, and 9 bases stayed unmatched. CDR3 sequence (DNA): TGTGCCAGCAGAACAGGGGAAAGCCGGTATGGCTACACCTTC. The encoded protein is CASRTGESRYGYTF.